Reported below is one TCR beta chain. Its antigen is undetermined. TCRdb re-called the reads with MiXCR, one entry per CDR3 protein. Of about 230,000 distinct CDR3 sequences listed, 22% are singletons. V lost 1 base and J 3 bases, leaving 16 bases between the germline ends. The CDR3 totals 16 residues. CDR1 and CDR2 from the germline V gene are SNHLY and FYNNEI. This sample was taken from a study of T cell repertoires in cytomegalovirus infection. The study, taken as a whole, reports: What dominated the ex vivo response were HLA-C-restricted CMV-specific TCR beta clonotypes. Carriage of CMV together with the relevant HLA was identifiable through cumulative public TCR beta family frequency.

The chain carries TRBV2 and TRBJ2-7; D is undetermined. The source material was CD8+ T cells from PBMCs. This sequence originates from a human donor in good health (CMV status not recorded). Some clones in this sample may be carry-over from other donors' samples. The CDR3 DNA reads TGTGCCAGCAGTGAAGTAAGGGCAGAAGTAAGCTACGAGCAGTACTTC. Its protein product is CASSEVRAEVSYEQYF.